Below, 26 T cell receptor beta chains from the same sample are listed, as sequenced in a study of blood T cell repertoires in COVID-19. The table came from immunoSEQ multiplex PCR; TCRdb's copy has only in-frame clones and leaves some out. The sample shows fewer than 250,000 clones, roughly 90% of them seen only once. The sample was peripheral blood. The origin of the receptors is a woman in her seventies with acute or convalescent COVID-19.

J is TRBJ1-1 and V is TRBV6-4; TRBD1 might be the D (6 bases). With 2 bases removed from V and 1 base from J, the gap between germline ends came to 14 bases. CDR1 and CDR2 (germline): MRHNA, SNTAGT. The CDR3 consists of 16 residues. The CDR3 DNA reads TGTGCCAGCAGTGACAATGGCAGGGGCCCGAACACTGAAGCTTTCTTT. Amino acids: CASSDNGRGPNTEAFF.

The chain couples TRBV28 to TRBJ1-1; D is unclear. The germline V gene has CDR1 MDHEN and CDR2 SYDVKM. V dropped 0 bases and J dropped 5 bases, with 10 bases sitting between them. The CDR3 spans 14 residues. The CDR3 nucleotides read TGTGCCAGCAGTTTATGGGGTTCGAGGACTGAAGCTTTCTTT. As protein: CASSLWGSRTEAFF. The variable domain in full, completed from reference TRBV28 and TRBJ1-1, reads DVKVTQSSRYLVKRTGEKVFLECVQDMDHENMFWYRQDPGLGLRLIYFSYDVKMKEKGDIPEGYSVSREKKERFSLILESASTNQTSMYLCASSLWGSRTEAFFGQGTRLTVV.

The rearrangement joins TRBV5-1 to TRBJ1-2; TRBD1 might be the D (6 bases). This CDR3 comprises 14 residues. V was cut by 0 bases and J by 2 bases, with 8 bases left in between. From germline, CDR1 is SGHRS and CDR2 YFSETQ. The CDR3 nucleotides are TGCGCCAGCAGCTTGGGGGACACGAACTATGGCTACACCTTC. Protein product: CASSLGDTNYGYTF.

This clone appeared a single time. The chain has TRBV15 and TRBJ2-1; 10 bases map to TRBD2. The V and J ends lost 0 bases and 10 bases, in that order; junction bases with no gene match: 18. CDR1 and CDR2 (germline): LNHNV, YYDKDF (reference sequence). The CDR3 runs to 19 residues. The CDR3 protein is CATSRDVPSPGLAREEQFF. DNA for the CDR3: TGTGCCACCAGCAGAGATGTGCCATCTCCGGGACTAGCGAGGGAGGAGCAGTTCTTC.

This chain joins TRBV18 and TRBJ1-1; possible D gene TRBD1, 5 bases. The germline V gene encodes CDR1 KGHSH and CDR2 LQKENI. V lost 0 bases to trimming and J lost 1 base, with 9 bases between them. The CDR3 is 15 amino acids. CDR3 protein: CASSPPPGQNTEAFF. Here the CDR3 DNA reads TGTGCCAGCTCACCACCTCCAGGGCAGAACACTGAAGCTTTCTTT. Full variable domain (remainder filled in from reference TRBV18 and TRBJ1-1): NAGVMQNPRHLVRRRGQEARLRCSPMKGHSHVYWYRQLPEEGLKFMVYLQKENIIDESGMPKERFSAEFPKEGPSILRIQQVVRGDSAAYFCASSPPPGQNTEAFFGQGTRLTVV.

CDR3 loop: CASSTSGGGSPLHF. The CDR3 DNA reads TGTGCCAGTAGTACCTCGGGGGGAGGCTCACCCCTCCACTTT. The chain carries TRBV19 and TRBJ1-6; tentative D call: TRBD1 (5 bases). The CDR3 loop spans 14 amino acids. Trimming took off 4 bases at V and 10 bases at J, with 14 bases between the two ends. Germline CDR1 reads LNHDA; CDR2 reads SQIVND (reference sequence).

This clone was seen a handful of times. The chain links TRBV28 to TRBJ1-6, with 8 bases matching TRBD1. The germline CDR1 and CDR2 sequences are MDHEN and SYDVKM. V was pared by 7 bases and J by 7 bases, with 9 bases of the junction left unmatched. The CDR3 has 15 amino acids. Written as DNA, the CDR3 is TGTGCCAGCACCTCTTTGGACAGGGCGAATTCACCCCTCCACTTT. Translated, it gives CASTSLDRANSPLHF.

The chain is built from TRBV20-1 and TRBJ1-1; a weak D match, TRBD1 (5 bases). Germline CDR1 DFQATT, CDR2 SNEGSKA (reference sequence). The CDR3 extends over 11 amino acids. Between the trimmed V and J ends, which lost 5 bases and 10 bases, there was a span of 14 bases. CDR3 in DNA: TGCAGTGCTCCCGAGGGGAGGAGAGCTTTCTTT. Translated, it gives CSAPEGRRAFF.

This chain connects TRBV28 to TRBJ2-4; TRBD1 matches 8 bases. CDR3 length: 14 residues. V shed 5 bases, J shed 7 bases, and the junction held 7 bases outside the gene matches. CDR1 is MDHEN, CDR2 SYDVKM, per germline. The CDR3 DNA sequence: TGTGCCAGCAGTCCGACAGGGGTGGGGAACATTCAGTACTTC. Protein: CASSPTGVGNIQYF.

The J gene is TRBJ1-3, the V gene TRBV5-4, with 8 bases identical to TRBD1. V shed 0 bases, J shed 5 bases, and the junction held 7 bases outside the gene matches. Germline V gene lookup returns CDR1 SGHNT and CDR2 YYREEE (reference sequence). This CDR3 has 16 amino acids. The CDR3 loop reads CASSLAGRGQRNTIYF. DNA of the CDR3: TGTGCCAGCAGCTTGGCGGGCAGGGGGCAAAGAAACACCATATATTTT.

Concerning this clone itself: The junction differs from germline at one of its ends, possibly a read error. V usage is TRBV7-7 and J usage is TRBJ1-6; TRBD1 aligns across 9 bases. CDR1 SSHAT and CDR2 FNYEAQ come from the germline V gene (reference sequence). This CDR3 comprises 19 residues. CDR3: CASSLRQGVLGSYNSPLHF. CDR3 DNA sequence: TGTGCTAGCAGCCTCAGACAGGGGGTTCTTGGATCCTATAATTCACCCCTCCACTTT.

V and J are TRBV6-6 and TRBJ2-7; 7 positions agree with TRBD1. V dropped 5 bases and J dropped 2; count of bases not matched to a gene: 3. The germline V gene encodes CDR1 MNHNY and CDR2 SVGAGI (reference sequence). This CDR3 has 13 amino acids. CDR3 bases: TGTGCCAGCAGTGTAGACAGGGCCTACGAGCAGTACTTC. It yields the protein CASSVDRAYEQYF.

The J gene is TRBJ1-5, the V gene TRBV10-3, with D unresolved. Trimming removed 10 bases from V and 6 bases from J, with 16 bases in between. The CDR3 sequence is 13 residues long. The germline CDR1 and CDR2 sequences are ENHRY and SYGVKD. The CDR3 is CATGRPEVQPQHF. Written as DNA, the CDR3 is TGTGCCACCGGTAGACCCGAGGTTCAGCCCCAGCATTTT.

The chain uses TRBV5-1 and TRBJ2-7; 8 bases fit TRBD1. Trimming took 0 bases from V and 3 from J; bases not matched to a gene: 8. The CDR3 is 16 residues long. The germline V gene encodes CDR1 SGHRS and CDR2 YFSETQ. The CDR3 region is CASSLDPDRVYYEQYF. DNA of the CDR3: TGCGCCAGCAGCTTGGACCCGGACAGGGTCTACTACGAGCAGTACTTC.

The genes are TRBV19 and TRBJ1-1; TRBD1 matches at 9 bases. This CDR3 spans 15 amino acids. Germline CDR1 reads LNHDA; CDR2 reads SQIVND (reference sequence). The trim removed 4 bases at V and 0 bases at J, leaving 3 bases unmatched. The CDR3 DNA sequence: TGTGCCAGTAGTAAAACAGGGGGCGTGAACACTGAAGCTTTCTTT. It codes for CASSKTGGVNTEAFF.

The chain recombines TRBV7-9 with TRBJ2-4; 8 nucleotides align to TRBD1. Germline assignment: CDR1 SEHNR and CDR2 FQNEAQ (reference sequence). The CDR3 loop spans 17 amino acids. Trimming took 1 base from V and 0 from J; bases not matched to a gene: 5. In DNA, the CDR3 is TGTGCCAGCAGCTTAGTGGCAGGGGGCGCAGCCAAAAACATTCAGTACTTC. Translating gives CASSLVAGGAAKNIQYF.

V usage is TRBV6-2 or TRBV6-3 and J usage is TRBJ2-7; TRBD2 matches 11 bases. Looked up from germline, CDR1 is MNHEY and CDR2 is SVGEGT. This CDR3 comprises 17 residues. V shed 2 bases, J shed 2 bases, and the junction held 8 bases outside the gene matches. The CDR3 loop is CASSYPLTSGVTYEQYF. Here the CDR3 DNA reads TGTGCCAGCAGTTACCCATTGACTAGCGGGGTGACCTACGAGCAGTACTTC.

The J gene is TRBJ2-4, the V gene TRBV6-4; 10 bases are shared with TRBD1. From germline, CDR1 is MRHNA and CDR2 SNTAGT. After removal of 5 bases from V and 8 bases from J, the junction contained 3 bases not matched to a gene. The CDR3 spans 13 residues. The CDR3 sequence: CASSQDRGDIQYF. CDR3 nucleotide sequence: TGTGCCAGCAGTCAGGACAGGGGGGACATTCAGTACTTC.

This chain uses TRBV29-1 with TRBJ1-3; TRBD1 aligns across 9 bases. This CDR3 region has 14 residues. Trimming took 7 bases from V and 1 from J; bases not matched to a gene: 5. Germline V gene data show CDR1 as SQVTM and CDR2 as ANQGSEA. Written as DNA, the CDR3 is TGCAGCGCGGGACAGGGCACATCTGGAAACACCATATATTTT. This codes for CSAGQGTSGNTIYF. Using reference TRBV29-1 and TRBJ1-3 for the parts outside the CDR3, the full variable domain is SAVISQKPSRDICQRGTSLTIQCQVDSQVTMMFWYRQQPGQSLTLIATANQGSEATYESGFVIDKFPISRPNLTFSTLTVSNMSPEDSSIYLCSAGQGTSGNTIYFGEGSWLTVV.

This clone came up a few times. The V gene is TRBV5-1, the J gene TRBJ2-6; weak D call: TRBD1 (5 bases). The CDR3 is 15 amino acids. V lost 3 bases and J lost 4, with 11 bases in between. Germline V CDR1 and CDR2: SGHRS, YFSETQ. The CDR3, as DNA: TGCGCCAGCAGCTCCCCTTGGACAGGGGCCAACGTCCTGACTTTC. Its protein is CASSSPWTGANVLTF.

V is TRBV12-5 and J is TRBJ2-6; unclear D gene. Between the trimmed V and J ends, which lost 6 bases and 1 base, there was a span of 10 bases. The germline V gene has CDR1 LGHNT and CDR2 FRNRAP. The CDR3 has 15 residues. As DNA, the CDR3 is TGTGCTAGTGGCCCACGCGATTCTGGGGCCAACGTCCTGACTTTC. This codes for CASGPRDSGANVLTF.

The rearrangement uses TRBV5-6 and TRBJ1-1; TRBD1 matches at 9 bases. The germline V gene encodes CDR1 SGHDT and CDR2 YYEEEE. CDR3 length: 13 amino acids. Trimming at V came to 4 bases and at J to 11 bases, leaving 9 bases not matched to a gene. The DNA for the CDR3 is TGTGCCAGCAGCCAAGACAGGGACAGGGCGGCTTTCTTT. Its protein is CASSQDRDRAAFF.

J is TRBJ1-6 and V is TRBV6-5; D is uncertain. Germline CDR1 and CDR2: MNHEY and SVGAGI. The germline V and J ends were trimmed by 7 bases and 9 bases, with 16 bases remaining between them. There are 14 residues in the CDR3. CDR3 bases: TGTGCCAGCACCTATGGCCCCAGAGGTTCACCCCTCCACTTT. It codes for CASTYGPRGSPLHF.

V is TRBV11-2 and J is TRBJ2-7; D unclear. CDR1 SGHAT and CDR2 FQNNGV come from the germline V gene. This CDR3 is built from 16 residues. V shed 1 base and J shed 2 bases, with 15 bases lying between them. For the CDR3, the DNA is TGTGCCAGCAGCTTAGTCACGCGAGCCCAACCCTACGAGCAGTACTTC. This codes for CASSLVTRAQPYEQYF. Full variable domain (rest looked up from reference TRBV11-2 and TRBJ2-7): EAGVAQSPRYKIIEKRQSVAFWCNPISGHATLYWYQQILGQGPKLLIQFQNNGVVDDSQLPKDRFSAERLKGVDSTLKIQPAKLEDSAVYLCASSLVTRAQPYEQYFGPGTRLTVT.

The rearrangement joins TRBV24-1 to TRBJ1-2, with TRBD1 identical over 8 bases. CDR1 is KGHDR and CDR2 is SFDVKD in the germline V gene. CDR3 size: 15 residues. With 3 bases clipped from V and 6 bases from J, the junction kept 8 bases outside the gene matches. For the CDR3, the DNA is TGTGCCACCAGTGATACAGGGGGGTCATCTAATGGCTACACCTTC. Protein: CATSDTGGSSNGYTF.

The chain is built from TRBV7-9 and TRBJ2-7, with D perhaps TRBD2 (6 bases). V gave up 7 bases and J gave up 0 bases, with 13 bases separating them. CDR1 SEHNR and CDR2 FQNEAQ come from the germline V gene (reference sequence). The length of the CDR3 is 14 residues. For the CDR3, the DNA is TGTGCCAGCACATCGGGAGCCCGCTCCTACGAGCAGTACTTC. The encoded protein is CASTSGARSYEQYF.